The 19 T cell receptor beta chains given below trace back to one sample, sequenced in a study of patients and donors after allogeneic stem cell transplantation (dated by TCRdb to 2018 to 2021). The library was obtained by RT-PCR. The sequencing machine was a NextSeq 550. Using fastp at Q25 and MiXCR, TCRdb reprocessed the public reads and kept productive beta chains. Identical CDR3 proteins give one entry, which carries the most common genes and DNA. The sample contains approximately 33,000 distinct CDR3 sequences, almost 7% of them found a single time. The ten largest make up approximately 30% of the sample. Sequencing input: blood, either unsorted or a sorted T cell fraction (not recorded which). The receptors shown here come from a human donor who was either an allogeneic HSCT recipient or a stem cell or donor lymphocyte infusion donor (not recorded which). It is not recorded whose cells these are; they may come from a transplant donor.

This clonotype was detected only a few times. The chain carries TRBV24-1 and TRBJ2-6; maybe TRBD2 (6 bases). Trimming shortened V by 6 bases and J by 3 bases, and 20 bases separated the two germline ends. There are 18 residues in the CDR3. Germline CDR1 and CDR2: KGHDR and SFDVKD. The CDR3 protein is CATSNRAGRGDGANVLTF. CDR3 coding DNA: TGTGCCACCAGTAATAGGGCCGGGAGAGGGGATGGGGCCAACGTCCTGACTTTC.

This clonotype showed up just a few times. The chain is built from TRBV2 and TRBJ2-7; 14 bases are shared with TRBD2. Germline CDR1 SNHLY, CDR2 FYNNEI. The junction had 6 bases not matched to a gene; V was cut back by 3 bases and J by 2 bases. CDR3 length equals 17 residues. The CDR3, as DNA: TGTGCCAGCAGTGATCCCGGGACTAGCGGGGGACCCTACGAGCAGTACTTC. Translating it yields CASSDPGTSGGPYEQYF. The whole variable domain, remainder taken from reference TRBV2 and TRBJ2-7, is EPEVTQTPSHQVTQMGQEVILRCVPISNHLYFYWYRQILGQKVEFLVSFYNNEISEKSEIFDDQFSVERPDGSNFTLKIRSTKLEDSAMYFCASSDPGTSGGPYEQYFGPGTRLTVT.

The table lists this clonotype with a few counts. This chain uses TRBV6-1 with TRBJ1-1; D is unresolved. The germline V gene encodes CDR1 MNHNS and CDR2 SASEGT. The CDR3 contains 13 residues. Deletions cut 2 bases from V and 4 bases from J, with 8 bases between. CDR3: CASSESPATEAFF. The CDR3, as DNA: TGTGCCAGCAGTGAATCGCCGGCCACTGAAGCTTTCTTT.

This clonotype was detected many times. V usage is TRBV3-1 and J usage is TRBJ1-5; D not certain. The germline CDR1 and CDR2 sequences are LGHDT and YNNKEL (reference sequence). The CDR3 covers 13 residues. V dropped 1 base and J dropped 4 bases, with 5 bases sitting between them. The CDR3 sequence is CASSQVPNQPQHF. The CDR3 DNA reads as TGTGCCAGCAGCCAAGTCCCAAATCAGCCCCAGCATTTT. Looking up the rest from reference TRBV3-1 and TRBJ1-5 gives the full variable domain: DTAVSQTPKYLVTQMGNDKSIKCEQNLGHDTMYWYKQDSKKFLKIMFSYNNKELIINETVPNRFSPKSPDKAHLNLHINSLELGDSAVYFCASSQVPNQPQHFGDGTRLSIL.

In this sample, this clonotype turned up a few times. The V gene is TRBV5-4, the J gene TRBJ2-3, with D hard to call. This CDR3 region has 12 residues. The germline V gene has CDR1 SGHNT and CDR2 YYREEE (reference sequence). The germline V and J ends were trimmed by 3 bases and 1 base, with 3 bases remaining between them. The CDR3 protein is CASSWGTDTQYF. Here the CDR3 DNA reads TGTGCCAGCAGCTGGGGCACAGATACGCAGTATTTT.

A few counts support this clonotype. This chain uses TRBV7-9 with TRBJ1-1; weak D call: TRBD1 (5 bases). The CDR3 is 13 amino acids. V lost 5 bases and J 5 bases, leaving 12 bases between the germline ends. Per the germline V gene, CDR1 is SEHNR and CDR2 is FQNEAQ (reference sequence). The CDR3 spells CASSRGWGTEAFF. As DNA, the CDR3 is TGTGCCAGCAGCCGGGGATGGGGGACTGAAGCTTTCTTT.

This clonotype occurred many times. The chain employs TRBV6-6 and TRBJ2-2, with D maybe TRBD1 (6 bases). Germline V CDR1 and CDR2: MNHNY, SVGAGI (reference sequence). V was cut by 7 bases and J by 0 bases, with 15 bases left in between. The CDR3 is made up of 16 amino acids. The CDR3 DNA reads TGTGCCAGCAATTCTCCCGGGACAACGAACACCGGGGAGCTGTTTTTT. Its protein product is CASNSPGTTNTGELFF.

This clonotype was counted ten times or more. The rearrangement links TRBV10-3 to TRBJ2-2, with TRBD1 identical over 8 bases. Trimming cost V 7 bases and J 1 base; bases outside gene matches: 5. Germline CDR1 reads ENHRY; CDR2 reads SYGVKD. The CDR3 length is 15 residues. CDR3 sequence reads: CAIKGQDVNTGELFF. CDR3 DNA sequence: TGTGCCATCAAGGGACAGGATGTGAACACCGGGGAGCTGTTTTTT.

This clonotype was seen at least ten times. The CDR3 DNA sequence: TGTGCCAGCAGTTACTTTGAAGTTCGTGCCTGGGGCACTGAAGCTTTCTTT. Its translation: CASSYFEVRAWGTEAFF. V usage is TRBV6-5 and J usage is TRBJ1-1; D gene unclear. CDR3 size: 17 residues. V shed 1 base and J shed 4 bases, with 19 bases lying between them. In germline, CDR1 is MNHEY, CDR2 SVGAGI.

This sequence joins TRBV24-1 and TRBJ2-5, with 8 bases identical to TRBD1. J gave up 4 bases and V 3 bases, and 9 bases lay outside the gene matches. Germline values: CDR1 KGHDR, CDR2 SFDVKD. The CDR3 totals 16 residues. This chain's CDR3 is CATSDRGQGLRETQYF. The CDR3 DNA reads TGTGCCACCAGTGATAGAGGACAGGGTCTGAGAGAGACCCAGTACTTC.

This clonotype showed up just a few times. This chain joins TRBV24-1 and TRBJ2-5, with TRBD1 identical over 7 bases. The CDR3 sequence is 16 residues long. V gave up 4 bases and J gave up 1 base; unmatched junction bases: 8. Per the germline V gene, CDR1 is KGHDR and CDR2 is SFDVKD. Here the CDR3 DNA reads TGTGCCACCAGTGACACGACAGGGCCGCCCCAAGAGACCCAGTACTTC. Protein: CATSDTTGPPQETQYF.

CDR3 sequence: CASRTSRQETQYF. DNA for the CDR3: TGTGCCAGCAGGACTAGCCGCCAAGAGACCCAGTACTTC. The V and J genes are TRBV2 and TRBJ2-5, with 7 bases identical to TRBD2. The CDR3 extends over 13 amino acids. V trimming: 6 bases; J trimming: 1 base; junction bases outside the gene matches: 2. Germline V gene lookup returns CDR1 SNHLY and CDR2 FYNNEI.

The V call is TRBV7-9, the J call TRBJ1-2; D call uncertain. Trimming cost V 1 base and J 3 bases, with 15 bases left between them. Germline V gives CDR1 SEHNR, CDR2 FQNEAQ (reference sequence). The CDR3 loop spans 16 amino acids. The CDR3 DNA reads TGTGCCAGCAGCTTAGAGTTAGGGTTTACCTACTATGGCTACACCTTC. As protein: CASSLELGFTYYGYTF.

The chain joins TRBV18 to TRBJ2-1; no firm D call. V shed 3 bases and J shed 10 bases, with 10 bases lying between them. CDR1 and CDR2 (germline): KGHSH, LQKENI. CDR3 length equals 12 residues. The CDR3 is CASSPKGQEQFF. CDR3 sequence (DNA): TGTGCCAGCTCACCTAAAGGTCAGGAGCAGTTCTTC.

J is TRBJ1-4 and V is TRBV7-9, with a weak D call TRBD1 (5 bases). The CDR3 consists of 15 residues. V was shortened by 5 bases and J by 8 bases, with 18 bases between the two germline ends. The V gene's germline CDR1 is SEHNR and CDR2 FQNEAQ (reference sequence). The CDR3 DNA follows: TGTGCCAGCAGCCCCCCCCACGGACAAGACGAAAAACTGTTTTTT. Translating gives CASSPPHGQDEKLFF.

Ten or more counts support this clonotype. The V gene is TRBV6-5, the J gene TRBJ2-3, with 7 bases matching TRBD2. J gave up 6 bases and V 8 bases, and 17 bases lay outside the gene matches. The CDR3 extends over 16 amino acids. Germline loops: CDR1 MNHEY, CDR2 SVGAGI. CDR3 region: CASGGVASGMFDTQYF. The CDR3 DNA reads as TGTGCCAGCGGAGGCGTTGCGAGCGGGATGTTCGATACGCAGTATTTT.

This clonotype was seen many times. The chain is built from TRBV10-3 and TRBJ1-2, with 8 bases identical to TRBD1. Looked up from germline, CDR1 is ENHRY and CDR2 is SYGVKD. The V and J ends lost 4 bases and 5 bases, in that order; junction bases with no gene match: 6. The CDR3 is 14 residues long. The CDR3 here is CAISGTGQAYGYTF. CDR3 in DNA: TGTGCCATCAGTGGGACGGGACAGGCATATGGCTACACCTTC.

This clonotype was seen at least ten times. The chain carries TRBV7-2 and TRBJ1-5; 7 bases map to TRBD1. V trimming: 4 bases; J trimming: 5 bases; junction bases outside the gene matches: 2. The CDR3 has 13 amino acids. Germline V gene data show CDR1 as SGHTA and CDR2 as FQGNSA. CDR3 protein: CASSSQGYQPQHF. CDR3 DNA: TGTGCCAGCAGCTCACAGGGGTATCAGCCCCAGCATTTT.

This clonotype occurred a few times. The rearrangement uses TRBV7-9 and TRBJ1-4; possible D gene TRBD1, 6 bases. Germline V CDR1 and CDR2: SEHNR, FQNEAQ (reference sequence). The CDR3 totals 12 residues. The V gene lost 11 bases and the J gene lost 5 bases, with 12 bases spanning the gap. The CDR3 loop is CASEGGNEKLFF. As DNA, the CDR3 is TGTGCCTCGGAGGGGGGGAATGAAAAACTGTTTTTT.